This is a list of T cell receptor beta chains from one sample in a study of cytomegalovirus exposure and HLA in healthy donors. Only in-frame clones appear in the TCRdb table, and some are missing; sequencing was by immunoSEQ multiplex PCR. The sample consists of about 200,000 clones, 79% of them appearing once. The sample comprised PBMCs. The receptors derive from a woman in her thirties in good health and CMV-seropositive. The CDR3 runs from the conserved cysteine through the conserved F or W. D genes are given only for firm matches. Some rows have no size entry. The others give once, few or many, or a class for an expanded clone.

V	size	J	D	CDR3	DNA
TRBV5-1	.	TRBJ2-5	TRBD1	CARMIVGGDRVYETQYF	TGCGCCAGGATGATCGTAGGGGGGGACAGGGTATACGAGACCCAGTACTTC
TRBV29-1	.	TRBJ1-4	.	CSGWGGYDEKLFF	TGCAGCGGTTGGGGGGGGTACGATGAAAAACTGTTTTTT
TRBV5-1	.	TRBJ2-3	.	CASRGPTDTQYF	TGCGCCAGCAGGGGGCCTACAGATACGCAGTATTTT
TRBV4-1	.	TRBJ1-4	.	CASSPLATNEKLFF	TGCGCCAGCAGCCCGTTAGCAACTAATGAAAAACTGTTTTTT
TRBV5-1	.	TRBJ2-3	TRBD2	CASSWARGGGSTDTQYF	TGCGCCAGCAGCTGGGCTCGGGGCGGGGGAAGCACAGATACGCAGTATTTT
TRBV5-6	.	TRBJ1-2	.	CASSLVQGEDGYTF	TGTGCCAGCAGCTTGGTACAGGGAGAGGATGGCTACACCTTC
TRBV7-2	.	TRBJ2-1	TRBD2	CARAGGERESYNEQFF	TGTGCCCGCGCGGGGGGGGAGCGGGAATCGTACAATGAGCAGTTCTTC
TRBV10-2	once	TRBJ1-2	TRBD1	CASSRTGGMVGYTF	TGCGCCAGCAGCCGGACAGGGGGCATGGTTGGCTACACCTTC
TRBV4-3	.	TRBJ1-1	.	CASSQVLQNTEAFF	TGCGCCAGCAGCCAAGTACTGCAGAACACTGAAGCTTTCTTT
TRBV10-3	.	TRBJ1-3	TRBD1	CAISAIMDRRARDGNTIYF	TGTGCCATCAGTGCCATAATGGACAGGAGGGCTCGGGATGGAAACACCATATATTTT
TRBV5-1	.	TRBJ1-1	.	CASSPRQANTEAFF	TGCGCCAGCAGCCCCCGACAGGCGAACACTGAAGCTTTCTTT
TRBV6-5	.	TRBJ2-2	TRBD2	CASRGSSGELFF	TGTGCCAGCCGCGGGAGTTCCGGCGAGCTGTTTTTT
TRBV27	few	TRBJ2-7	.	CASSFQTGTLYEQYF	TGTGCCAGCAGTTTTCAGACAGGCACCCTCTACGAGCAGTACTTC
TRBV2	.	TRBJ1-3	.	CASLDGPGSSGNTIYF	TGTGCCAGTCTGGACGGGCCGGGGAGCTCTGGAAACACCATATATTTT
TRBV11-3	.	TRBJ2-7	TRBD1	CASSTGRTGLDEQYF	TGTGCCAGCAGTACCGGCAGGACAGGGTTGGACGAGCAGTACTTC
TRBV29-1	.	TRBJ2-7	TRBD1	CSIYDRGLSYEQYF	TGCAGCATATACGACAGGGGGCTCTCCTACGAGCAGTACTTC
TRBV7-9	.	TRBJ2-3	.	CASREGGAVTDTQYF	TGTGCCAGCAGAGAAGGAGGGGCAGTCACAGATACGCAGTATTTT
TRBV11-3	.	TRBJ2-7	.	CASSFRDSPLEQYF	TGTGCCAGCAGCTTTCGTGACAGTCCTCTTGAGCAGTACTTC
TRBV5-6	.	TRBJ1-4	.	CASTSVGGIEKLFF	TGTGCCAGCACCTCTGTGGGGGGAATTGAAAAACTGTTTTTT
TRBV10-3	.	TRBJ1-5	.	CAISVQGLGQPQHF	TGTGCCATCAGTGTGCAGGGACTAGGGCAGCCCCAGCATTTT
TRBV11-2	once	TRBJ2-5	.	CASSPRTGTETQYF	TGTGCCAGCAGCCCCCGTACAGGGACAGAGACCCAGTACTTC
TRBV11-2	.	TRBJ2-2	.	CASSLNLPPYTGELFF	TGTGCCAGCAGCTTAAACCTACCACCCTACACCGGGGAGCTGTTTTTT
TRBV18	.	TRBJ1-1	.	CASSSPGTEAFF	TGTGCCAGCTCCTCCCCAGGTACTGAAGCTTTCTTT
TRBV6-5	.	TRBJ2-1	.	CASSPPRYNEQFF	TGTGCCAGCAGTCCTCCCAGATACAATGAGCAGTTCTTC
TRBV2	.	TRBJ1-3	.	CASSDTLENTIYF	TGTGCCAGCAGTGATACTCTGGAGAACACCATATATTTT
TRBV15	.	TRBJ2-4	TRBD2	CATSTPWTSGGARGKNIQYF	TGTGCCACCAGCACACCATGGACTAGCGGGGGGGCGCGGGGCAAAAACATTCAGTACTTC
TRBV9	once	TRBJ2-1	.	CASSVVVTPSSYNEQFF	TGTGCCAGCAGCGTAGTGGTTACCCCGAGCTCCTACAATGAGCAGTTCTTC
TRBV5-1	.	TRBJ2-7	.	CASSLTGSSYEQYF	TGCGCCAGCAGCTTGACGGGGAGCTCCTACGAGCAGTACTTC
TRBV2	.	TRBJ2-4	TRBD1	CASSGDRENIQYF	TGTGCCAGCAGTGGGGACAGGGAAAACATTCAGTACTTC
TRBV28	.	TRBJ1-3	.	CASSLGRVHTIYF	TGTGCCAGCAGTTTAGGCAGGGTTCACACCATATATTTT
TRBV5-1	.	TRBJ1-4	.	CASSVDRSNEKLFF	TGCGCCAGCAGCGTCGACAGGTCTAATGAAAAACTGTTTTTT
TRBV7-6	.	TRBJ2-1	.	CASSRSSGSSSYNEQFF	TGTGCCAGCAGCCGCTCATCGGGATCCAGCTCCTACAATGAGCAGTTCTTC
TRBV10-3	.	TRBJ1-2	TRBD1	CAISESGTDIADGYTF	TGTGCCATCAGTGAGTCGGGGACAGACATAGCTGATGGCTACACCTTC
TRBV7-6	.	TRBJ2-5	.	CASSMKGSRAETQYF	TGTGCCAGCAGCATGAAAGGGAGTAGGGCAGAGACCCAGTACTTC
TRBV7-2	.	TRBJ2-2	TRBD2	CASSSTSGHTGELFF	TGTGCCAGCAGCTCGACTAGCGGCCACACCGGGGAGCTGTTTTTT
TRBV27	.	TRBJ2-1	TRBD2	CASGGLANNEQFF	TGTGCCAGCGGGGGACTAGCAAATAATGAGCAGTTCTTC
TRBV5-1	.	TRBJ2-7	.	CASSFPDLAYEQYF	TGCGCCAGCAGCTTTCCCGATCTAGCCTACGAGCAGTACTTC
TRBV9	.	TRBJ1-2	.	CASSETYGYGYTF	TGTGCCAGCAGCGAGACGTACGGGTATGGCTACACCTTC
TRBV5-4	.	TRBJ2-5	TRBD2	CASSLAGGPETQYF	TGTGCCAGCAGCTTAGCGGGGGGGCCAGAGACCCAGTACTTC
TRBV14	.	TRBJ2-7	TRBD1	CASSRNRDSPYEQYF	TGTGCCAGCAGCCGGAACAGGGACAGTCCCTACGAGCAGTACTTC
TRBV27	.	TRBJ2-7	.	CASSYSYSSYEQYF	TGTGCCAGCAGTTACAGCTACTCCTCCTACGAGCAGTACTTC
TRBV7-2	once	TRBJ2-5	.	CASSLNNGEETQYF	TGTGCCAGCAGCTTAAACAACGGAGAAGAGACCCAGTACTTC